Described below is a single T cell receptor (beta chain) sequence and its context. Its cognate antigen has yet to be identified. No much larger clone is present one base from it, and per-base qualities are unavailable. Healthy HIV-negative adults with no recently reported acute infections or vaccinations were included as donors. Only Caucasian adults living in Nashville, Tennessee, USA were represented among the donors. CD4+ T cells were enriched through magnetic negative selection, after which naive cells were positively selected on CD45RA and the remaining negative fraction served as the memory subset. Blood was collected by leukapheresis, and PBMCs were isolated by Ficoll-Histopaque density gradient centrifugation and then cryopreserved in liquid nitrogen vapor phase. Analytical flow cytometry was used to check the purity and quantity of every magnetically sorted T cell population. Genomic DNA was isolated from every sorted fraction and measured by UV absorbance on a Nanodrop 2000c.

Trimming removed 3 bases from V and 12 bases from J, leaving 6 bases between the germline ends. Including the terminal cysteine and phenylalanine, the CDR3 comprises 10 residues. Here the CDR3 DNA is all that survives: 30 bases in frame from base 1. CDR1 is given as SGHTA and CDR2 as FQGNSA, both from the germline V gene. Using the deep immunoSEQ assay, multiplex PCR amplified TCR CDR3 regions from genomic DNA. Extracted genomic DNA from each cell subset was distributed evenly across all wells of several immunoSEQ 96-well plates, and each plate was treated as a replicate. For sorted subsets, approximately 190 ng genomic DNA, equal to some 30,000 T cell genomes, was loaded into each replicate PCR. Purified libraries were measured with a Qubit 3.0 fluorometer, size-checked on a Bioanalyzer 2100, and measured again with the KAPA Library Quantification kit. Each immunoSEQ 96-well plate was sequenced on its own single-read 150-cycle Illumina NextSeq 550 flow cell. As for how the authors treated the data: Because the immunoSEQ output held only junctional sequences and lacked quality scores, the filtering could not match the filtering applied to full-length reads. To assign V/J genes and CDR3, sequences were annotated against IMGT germline references using PyIR, a Python wrapper for IgBLAST v1.9. Reads were removed for weak V/J assignments (E-value above 1e-6), missing CDR3, stop codons, out-of-frame junctions, or ambiguous translated residues. V3J clonotypes were defined by identical inferred V gene, J gene, and CDR3 amino acid sequence. To compute the percentage overlap between repertoires, the number of shared unique clonotypes was divided by the size of the smaller repertoire. Richness of each repertoire was evaluated using RTK rarefaction, the Chao1 estimator, and Recon v2.1 estimates of unobserved clonotypes. For all TCRbeta clonotypes obtained by the gDNA method from several donors, generation probabilities were computed with OLGA. TCRdb retrieved this table from immuneACCESS and kept in-frame rearrangements only. Not all clones are present; in checked studies, unresolved V genes account for under half, and no reason is known for the remainder. That table is the source of V, J and clone size, and D and trimming were worked out from the DNA. The sample has about 1.1 million clones on record, 78% of them singletons. The top ten clones comprise 0.5% to 0.6% of the sample.

These data belong to a study of shared clonotypes between healthy human individuals (dated by TCRdb to about 2020). Turning to the overall study: A few men and a couple of women, aged 18 to 49 years, made up the cohort. Per donor, three plates each were used for CD4 naive and CD4 memory, two for CD8 naive, and one for CD8 memory. Blood TCR repertoires of 5 or 6 healthy adults were deeply sequenced to estimate repertoire size and the extent of clonotype sharing between individuals. To increase sequencing depth and limit assay-specific biases, different laboratories used diverse techniques to prepare libraries and sequence TCR repertoires. Leukapheresis yielded between about 0.85 and 10 billion PBMCs per donor. What the research found in general, with its limitations: Pairwise subsampling indicated that sequencing depth was expected to affect the degree of clonotype sharing among donors. Higher generation probabilities were observed for clonotypes shared by all four sorted-subset donors than for non-shared clonotypes. Across a handful of donors, about 5% of naive CD4, over 3% of naive CD8, around 2.1% of memory CD4, and about 0.4% of memory CD8 clonotypes were shared. Sampling was restricted to blood, and TCR repertoires in tissue are likely to differ from TCR repertoires in blood. Because the study included a small number of donors, the genetic and exposure-history diversity represented was limited. Even with the large sequencing depth, rarefaction of the sorted-subset datasets indicated that sequencing was incomplete. Larger estimated clonotype richness was generally found for naive subsets than for memory subsets.

The chain couples TRBV7-2 to TRBJ2-1; TRBD1 is a possible D gene, resting on 6 matching bases. This receptor was identified in a man between 18 and 29 years old in good health. Some clones in this sample may be carry-over from other donors' samples. Sequenced material: memory CD4+ T cells from PBMCs. The cell subset or site label corresponds to: CD45RA-negative fraction. The CDR3 corresponds to CASSLGAQFF. The DNA reads TGTGCCAGCAGCTTGGGGGCGCAGTTCTTC. Extended through the reference TRBV7-2 and TRBJ2-1 proteins, this CDR3 yields the full variable domain: GAGVSQSPSNKVTEKGKDVELRCDPISGHTALYWYRQSLGQGLEFLIYFQGNSAPDKSGLPSDRFSAERTGGSVSTLTIQRTQQEDSAVYLCASSLGAQFFGPGTRLTVL.